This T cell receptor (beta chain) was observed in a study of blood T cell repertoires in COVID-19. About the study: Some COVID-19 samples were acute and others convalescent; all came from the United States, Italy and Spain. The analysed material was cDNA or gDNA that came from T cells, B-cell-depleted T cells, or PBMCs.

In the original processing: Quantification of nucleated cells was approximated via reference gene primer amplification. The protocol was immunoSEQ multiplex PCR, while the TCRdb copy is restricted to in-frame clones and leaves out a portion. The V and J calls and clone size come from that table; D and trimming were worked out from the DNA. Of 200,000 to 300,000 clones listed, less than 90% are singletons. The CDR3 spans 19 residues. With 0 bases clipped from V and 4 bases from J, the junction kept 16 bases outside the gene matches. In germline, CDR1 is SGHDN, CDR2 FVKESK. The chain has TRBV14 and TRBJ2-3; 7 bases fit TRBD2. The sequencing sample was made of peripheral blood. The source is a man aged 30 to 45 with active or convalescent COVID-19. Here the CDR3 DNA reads TGTGCCAGCAGCCAAGATTACGTCCTAGCGGATTGGGTTGCAGATACGCAGTATTTT. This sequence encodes CASSQDYVLADWVADTQYF.